In this sample, the clone carrying this T cell receptor beta chain turned up a few times. These data belong to a study of regulatory T cells in long-lasting Graves disease. The time point here: newly diagnosed GD, antithyroid drugs for less than 3 months. RNA isolated from PBMCs was used to make the TCR library. Arm-PCR with iRepertoire HTBI primers amplified the CDR3 regions for these TCR beta libraries. TCRdb independently ran MiXCR on the multiplex PCR reads; one entry per CDR3 protein. The data contain 400,000 to 550,000 distinct CDR3 sequences, under 15% of them seen just once; the ten biggest clones take up around 17%. The same data also contributed to another study, on T cells in Graves' hyperthyroidism and ophthalmopathy.

This receptor was identified in a woman in her 30s with Graves disease. The sequencing here drew on peripheral blood mononuclear cells (PBMCs), taken at new diagnosis, from a patient treated with antithyroid drugs.

The CDR3 protein is CSTLYSESRKAYEQYF. CDR3 bases: TGCAGTACTCTATATTCCGAGAGCAGAAAAGCCTACGAGCAGTACTTC. V usage is TRBV20-1 and J usage is TRBJ2-7; D gene uncertain. CDR1 DFQATT and CDR2 SNEGSKA come from the germline V gene (reference sequence). V shed 8 bases and J shed 2 bases, with 25 bases lying between them. CDR3 size: 16 residues.